This paragraph reports one T cell receptor beta chain. The antigen it recognizes is unknown. No much larger clone exists at a distance of one base, and base qualities are not known. This specimen belongs to a study of blood T cell repertoires in COVID-19 (dated by TCRdb to 2019 to 2021). Context from the whole study: Collaborator samples came from the United States, Italy and Spain and covered acute and convalescent phases of COVID-19. The prospective study material was composed of cDNA or gDNA derived from T cells, B-cell-depleted T cells, or PBMCs. Subjects who had been exposed to COVID-19, were actively infected with it, or had recovered from it provided the deeply sampled blood TCRbeta repertoires that made up the dataset. A freely available public database, intended as a resource for researchers studying the immune response to SARS-CoV-2, is where the repertoires were released. Samples came from the ongoing ImmuneRACE study (first 160 participants) plus 1,254 subjects from 6 global collaborators. The sample metadata nearly always contained a de-identified subject ID, COVID-19 status, age in years and sex. HLA class I and class II types, where available, came from metadata supplied by the sample provider rather than from assay-based typing. The study at large found these results: Clinical and demographic metadata were provided uncurated, with the amount varying by source and participant.

From the germline V gene, CDR1 is MNHEY and CDR2 is SVGEGT. Germline trimming: 2 bases from V, 1 base from J; junction bases outside gene matches: 7. The CDR3 starts with the cysteine, ends with the phenylalanine, and has 16 residues. Only the CDR3 DNA stays, 48 bases, in frame from base 1. At one collaborating source in Seattle, patients were enrolled during active infection and were followed longitudinally through the course of disease. Whole blood was collected in K2EDTA tubes by collaborating institutions according to the institutions' own protocols. For TCRbeta analysis, collaborators shipped samples in one of three forms: frozen whole blood, isolated PBMCs, or DNA extracted from either of those sample types. TCRbeta CDR3 regions were amplified from genomic DNA by means of the immunoSEQ Assay, a bias-controlled multiplex PCR. The authors' pipeline ran thus. Within the assay, amplification of reference gene primers was used to estimate how many nucleated cells each sample contained. To quantify the absolute abundance of each unique TCRbeta CDR3 rearrangement, sequence reads were collapsed and filtered. For each sample, productive Simpson clonality was calculated as the square root of Simpson's diversity index across productive rearrangements. The clones in this table, taken by TCRdb from immuneACCESS, are in-frame only. Not every clone is retained; where verified, under half of the shortfall comes from an unresolved V gene, and the cause of the rest is unknown. Clonal size and the V and J genes are those of that table, whereas D and trimming came from the DNA. In all, the sample holds some 220,000 clones, and almost 85% of those were seen once. Jointly, the top ten make up about 2.4% of the sample.

This TCR came from a woman between 65 and 79 years old with COVID-19, enrolled during active disease. Input material: peripheral blood. The rearranged chain carries TRBV6-2 or TRBV6-3 and TRBJ2-5, with 7 junctional bases fitting TRBD1. The CDR3 is CASSYTPGQRQETQYF. The nucleotide sequence is given as TGTGCCAGCAGTTACACCCCGGGACAGCGCCAAGAGACCCAGTACTTC.